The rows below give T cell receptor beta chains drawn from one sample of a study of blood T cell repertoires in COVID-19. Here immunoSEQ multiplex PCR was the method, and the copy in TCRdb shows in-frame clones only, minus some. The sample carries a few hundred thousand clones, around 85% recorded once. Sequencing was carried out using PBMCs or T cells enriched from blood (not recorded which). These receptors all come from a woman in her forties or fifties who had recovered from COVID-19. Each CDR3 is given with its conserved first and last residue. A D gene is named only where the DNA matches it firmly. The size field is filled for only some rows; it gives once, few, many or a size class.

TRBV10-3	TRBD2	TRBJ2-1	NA	CAIRMGLAGSEEQFF	TGTGCCATCAGGATGGGACTAGCGGGGAGTGAGGAGCAGTTCTTC
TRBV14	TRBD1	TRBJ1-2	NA	CASSQPGQFYGYTF	TGTGCCAGCAGCCAACCGGGACAGTTCTATGGCTACACCTTC
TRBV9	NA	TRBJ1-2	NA	CASSAGRDYGYTF	TGTGCCAGCAGCGCCGGCAGGGACTATGGCTACACCTTC
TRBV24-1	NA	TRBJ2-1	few	CATSDWGVGGANEQFF	TGTGCCACCAGTGATTGGGGTGTGGGGGGGGCCAATGAGCAGTTCTTC
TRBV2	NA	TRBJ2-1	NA	CASARYNEQFF	TGTGCCAGCGCTCGGTACAATGAGCAGTTCTTC
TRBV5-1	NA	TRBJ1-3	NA	CASTEDLTGKNRNTIYF	TGCGCCAGCACCGAGGATCTTACAGGGAAGAATAGAAACACCATATATTTT
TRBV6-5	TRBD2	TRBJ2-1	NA	CASSYSATSGRFF	TGTGCCAGCAGTTACTCCGCAACTAGCGGGAGATTCTTC
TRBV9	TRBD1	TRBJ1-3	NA	CASSLRTGGTQRNTIYF	TGTGCCAGCAGCCTTAGGACAGGGGGGACCCAGAGAAACACCATATATTTT
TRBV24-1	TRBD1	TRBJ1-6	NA	CATSAPPKDRAVDNSPLHF	TGTGCCACCAGTGCCCCCCCCAAGGACAGGGCGGTCGATAATTCACCCCTCCACTTT
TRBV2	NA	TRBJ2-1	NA	CASSLSGTYNEQFF	TGTGCCAGCAGTCTTAGCGGAACCTACAATGAGCAGTTCTTC
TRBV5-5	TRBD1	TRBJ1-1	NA	CASSLGTGRNTEAFF	TGTGCCAGCAGCTTGGGGACAGGGAGGAACACTGAAGCTTTCTTT
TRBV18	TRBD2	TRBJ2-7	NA	CASSQTSAAESEQYF	TGTGCCAGCTCACAGACTAGCGCCGCCGAGAGCGAGCAGTACTTC
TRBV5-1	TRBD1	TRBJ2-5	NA	CASTRMPGQGRETQYF	TGCGCCAGCACACGGATGCCGGGACAGGGACGGGAGACCCAGTACTTC
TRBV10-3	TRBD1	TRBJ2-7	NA	CATATGSHEQYF	TGTGCCACTGCGACAGGGTCCCACGAGCAGTACTTC
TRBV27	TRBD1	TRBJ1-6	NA	CASRLRDSSGGGSPLHF	TGTGCCAGCAGACTACGCGACAGCTCCGGAGGGGGCTCACCCCTCCACTTT
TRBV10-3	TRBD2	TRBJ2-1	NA	CAISDWGGNEQFF	TGTGCCATCAGTGATTGGGGGGGCAATGAGCAGTTCTTC
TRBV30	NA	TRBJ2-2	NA	CAWSVDSYTGELFF	TGTGCCTGGAGTGTAGACTCGTACACCGGGGAGCTGTTTTTT
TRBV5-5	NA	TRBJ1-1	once	CASSFWTANTEAFF	TGTGCCAGCAGCTTCTGGACAGCGAACACTGAAGCTTTCTTT
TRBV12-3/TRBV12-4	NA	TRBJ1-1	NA	CASSLTGNTEAFF	TGTGCCAGCAGTTTAACGGGGAACACTGAAGCTTTCTTT
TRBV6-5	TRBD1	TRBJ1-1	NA	CASRPGTANTEAFF	TGTGCCAGCAGGCCCGGGACAGCGAACACTGAAGCTTTCTTT
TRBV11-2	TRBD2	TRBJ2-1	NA	CASRDLGGKDEQFF	TGTGCCAGCAGGGATTTGGGAGGGAAAGATGAGCAGTTCTTC
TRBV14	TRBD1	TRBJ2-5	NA	CASSQGRGLGETQYF	TGTGCCAGCAGCCAAGGCAGGGGGTTAGGAGAGACCCAGTACTTC